The 5 T cell receptor beta chains listed next were all sequenced from one sample in a study of blood T cell repertoires in COVID-19. Measured with immunoSEQ multiplex PCR; TCRdb has only the in-frame clones, and not every one. Of roughly 400,000 clones listed, 80% to 95% were seen once; the top ten hold 0.55% to 0.75%. Sequencing used PBMCs or T cells enriched from blood (not recorded which). All receptors come from a man aged 18 to 30 who had recovered from COVID-19.

This rearrangement joins TRBV30 to TRBJ2-7; TRBD1 agrees at 7 bases. The germline gives CDR1 GTSNPN, CDR2 SVGIG (reference sequence). There are 14 residues in the CDR3. Here the CDR3 reads CVLALTGWGNEQYF. CDR3 bases: TGTGTCCTGGCACTGACAGGGTGGGGAAACGAGCAGTACTTC.

V gene TRBV13 combines with J gene TRBJ1-3, with 7 positions matching TRBD1. The CDR3 runs 13 residues. V shed 5 bases, J shed 5 bases, and the junction held 3 bases outside the gene matches. Per germline, CDR1 PRHDT and CDR2 FYEKMQ (reference sequence). The CDR3 DNA sequence: TGTGCCAGCAGCGGACAGGCACGAAACACCATATATTTT. Translated, it gives CASSGQARNTIYF.

The chain recombines TRBV7-6 with TRBJ1-5; weak D call: TRBD1 (5 bases). Germline CDR1 and CDR2: SGHVS and FNYEAQ. The CDR3 is 16 residues long. V was clipped by 0 bases and J by 2 bases, with 11 bases between them. CDR3 protein: CASSLAGGEGNQPQHF. The CDR3 bases are TGTGCCAGCAGCTTAGCGGGGGGTGAAGGCAATCAGCCCCAGCATTTT.

The chain links TRBV5-1 to TRBJ1-2; no clear D. V lost 4 bases and J 8 bases, leaving 12 bases between the germline ends. The CDR3 has 12 residues. CDR1 and CDR2 from the germline V gene are SGHRS and YFSETQ. CDR3 DNA: TGCGCCAGCAGCGGAGGCCCTACGGGCTACACCTTC. Protein: CASSGGPTGYTF.

The chain joins TRBV18 to TRBJ2-2, with TRBD2 identical over 9 bases. J lost 5 bases, V lost 4 bases, and 5 bases had no gene match. The CDR3 is 15 residues long. CDR1 is KGHSH and CDR2 is LQKENI in the germline V gene. CDR3 bases: TGTGCCAGCTCACTGCCGGGACTAGCAACCGGGGAGCTGTTTTTT. It is translated as CASSLPGLATGELFF.